The 30 T cell receptor beta chains reported below all come from one sample, sequenced in a study of cytomegalovirus exposure and HLA in healthy donors. Here immunoSEQ multiplex PCR was the method, and the copy in TCRdb shows in-frame clones only, minus some. The repertoire has around 250,000 clones, almost 90% of them found once; the top ten carry less than 0.4%. The specimen was PBMCs. The receptors here all came from a young woman in good health and CMV-seronegative.

V is TRBV27 and J is TRBJ1-1; TRBD1 aligns across 11 bases. V dropped 5 bases and J dropped 5; count of bases not matched to a gene: 10. CDR3 length equals 16 residues. The germline CDR1 and CDR2 sequences are MNHEY and SMNVEV (reference sequence). The CDR3 region is CASSMLLGQGETEAFF. The CDR3 DNA is TGTGCCAGCAGTATGCTCCTGGGACAGGGGGAAACTGAAGCTTTCTTT.

The chain joins TRBV5-6 to TRBJ2-5; TRBD2 aligns across 8 bases. Germline V gene sequence: CDR1 SGHDT, CDR2 YYEEEE. CDR3 size: 18 residues. V was clipped by 3 bases and J by 4 bases; unmatched bases: 17. In nucleotides, the CDR3 is TGTGCCAGCAGCTCAGGCCGCCCTGGGCTAGCGGGTGGAGAGACCCAGTACTTC. This encodes CASSSGRPGLAGGETQYF.

CDR3 sequence (DNA): TGTGCCAGCAGTTACCAGGAAAGTTCCTATGGCTACACCTTC. Translating gives CASSYQESSYGYTF. This sequence joins TRBV6-6 and TRBJ1-2; D ambiguous. The germline V gene has CDR1 MNHNY and CDR2 SVGAGI (reference sequence). The V end lost 2 bases, the J end lost 4 bases, and 11 bases lay between the germline ends. The CDR3 loop spans 14 amino acids.

The rearrangement links TRBV7-2 to TRBJ1-5; maybe TRBD1 (6 bases). The V end was cut by 1 base, the J end by 1 base, with 8 bases between. There are 15 residues in the CDR3. Germline V CDR1 and CDR2: SGHTA, FQGNSA. The CDR3: CASSLVQGSNQPQHF. The CDR3 DNA follows: TGTGCCAGCAGCTTAGTACAGGGCAGCAATCAGCCCCAGCATTTT.

The chain carries TRBV6-5 and TRBJ1-5, with D tentatively TRBD1 (5 bases). In germline, CDR1 is MNHEY, CDR2 SVGAGI. The CDR3 covers 15 residues. Trimming pared 8 bases from V and 3 bases from J, leaving 17 bases between. The DNA for the CDR3 is TGTGCCAGCCGCTCCGGGGGAGCGGACAATCAGCCCCAGCATTTT. Its protein product is CASRSGGADNQPQHF.

The V call is TRBV7-2, the J call TRBJ2-5; 13 bases are shared with TRBD2. Trimming took 4 bases from V and 1 from J; bases not matched to a gene: 3. Germline V gives CDR1 SGHTA, CDR2 FQGNSA. The CDR3 is 16 amino acids. This chain's CDR3 is CASSYGLAGAQETQYF. The CDR3 DNA reads TGTGCCAGCAGCTACGGACTAGCGGGGGCCCAAGAGACCCAGTACTTC. The full variable domain, with the rest looked up from reference TRBV7-2 and TRBJ2-5, is GAGVSQSPSNKVTEKGKDVELRCDPISGHTALYWYRQSLGQGLEFLIYFQGNSAPDKSGLPSDRFSAERTGGSVSTLTIQRTQQEDSAVYLCASSYGLAGAQETQYFGPGTRLLVL.

The chain carries TRBV7-9 and TRBJ2-3; 9 nucleotides line up with TRBD2. The junction had 6 bases not matched to a gene; V was cut back by 5 bases and J by 3 bases. This CDR3 region has 15 residues. Germline V gene data show CDR1 as SEHNR and CDR2 as FQNEAQ (reference sequence). CDR3 nucleotides: TGTGCCAGCAGCCTGCTAGCGGGGATTACAGATACGCAGTATTTT. Encoded protein: CASSLLAGITDTQYF.

The CDR3 sequence is CASSAPTGGAYNSPLHF. The CDR3 DNA reads TGTGCCAGCAGTGCCCCGACAGGGGGGGCTTATAATTCACCCCTCCACTTT. The rearrangement joins TRBV28 to TRBJ1-6; 9 bases align to TRBD1. The CDR3 contains 17 residues. Per the germline V gene, CDR1 is MDHEN and CDR2 is SYDVKM. Unmatched junction bases numbered 9, after V lost 5 bases and J lost 4 bases.

The genes are TRBV6-5 and TRBJ2-7, with 9 nucleotides matching TRBD2. Losses at the gene ends were 5 bases for V and 3 bases for J; bases not matched to a gene: 2. This CDR3 contains 13 residues. Germline-derived CDR1 and CDR2 are MNHEY and SVGAGI. Written as DNA, the CDR3 is TGTGCCAGCAGTCTAGCGGGGCGCTACGAGCAGTACTTC. This encodes CASSLAGRYEQYF.

The chain couples TRBV2 to TRBJ1-2; D uncertain. This CDR3 is 13 amino acids long. Germline V gives CDR1 SNHLY, CDR2 FYNNEI. Trimming left V 4 bases short and J 2 bases short, with 8 bases between. The CDR3 spells CASSVTENYGYTF. For the CDR3, the DNA is TGTGCCAGCAGTGTAACAGAAAACTATGGCTACACCTTC.

This clone was seen a single time. V is TRBV19 and J is TRBJ1-2; no clear D gene. This CDR3 comprises 12 residues. Germline lookup yields CDR1 LNHDA and CDR2 SQIVND (reference sequence). The V gene lost 3 bases and the J gene lost 3 bases, with 5 bases spanning the gap. The CDR3 reads CASSMSYYGYTF. DNA for the CDR3: TGTGCCAGTAGTATGTCGTACTATGGCTACACCTTC.

The chain has TRBV11-2 and TRBJ2-1; the D is unclear. The CDR3 is 13 residues long. The germline CDR1 and CDR2 sequences are SGHAT and FQNNGV. V lost 4 bases and J 7 bases, leaving 11 bases between the germline ends. The DNA of the CDR3 is TGTGCCAGCAGCTCCCCCCCGACAAATGAGCAGTTCTTC. This gives the protein CASSSPPTNEQFF.

The chain links TRBV5-6 to TRBJ1-1, with D perhaps TRBD1 (5 bases). In germline, CDR1 is SGHDT, CDR2 YYEEEE. Trimming took off 6 bases at V and 0 bases at J, with 15 bases between the two ends. CDR3 length: 15 amino acids. The CDR3 sequence: CASTWRSGVNTEAFF. The CDR3 nucleotides are TGTGCCAGCACCTGGCGTTCGGGGGTGAACACTGAAGCTTTCTTT.

V and J are TRBV11-3 and TRBJ2-3; 7 bases fit TRBD1. This CDR3 is built from 16 residues. CDR1 is SGHNT and CDR2 is YENEEA in the germline V gene. The trim removed 1 base at V and 6 bases at J, leaving 10 bases unmatched. CDR3 DNA: TGTGCCAGCAGCTTAGTAGCAGGGGGACCTCCGGATACGCAGTATTTT. Amino acids: CASSLVAGGPPDTQYF.

The V call is TRBV2, the J call TRBJ1-2, with 7 bases fitting TRBD1. The CDR3 runs 15 residues. J lost 2 bases, V lost 6 bases, and 9 bases had no gene match. From germline, CDR1 is SNHLY and CDR2 FYNNEI. CDR3 region: CASRWDSSANYGYTF. CDR3 nucleotide sequence: TGTGCCAGCAGATGGGACAGTTCGGCGAACTATGGCTACACCTTC.

This clone was observed a single time. The J gene is TRBJ2-1, the V gene TRBV11-2, with D unresolved. Trimming took 7 bases from V and 5 from J, leaving 15 bases between them. CDR1 and CDR2 from the germline V gene are SGHAT and FQNNGV. This CDR3 contains 14 residues. For the CDR3, the DNA is TGTGCCAGCAACCGGGTAGGAAGCCACAATGAGCAGTTCTTC. It yields the protein CASNRVGSHNEQFF.

The CDR3 region has the DNA TGTGCCAGCAGTTATTCGACAGCTAGCTATGGCTACACCTTC. Translation gives CASSYSTASYGYTF. The gene calls are TRBV6-5 and TRBJ1-2; D perhaps matches TRBD1 (5 bases). The germline CDR1 and CDR2 sequences are MNHEY and SVGAGI. V lost 3 bases and J 4 bases, leaving 12 bases between the germline ends. CDR3 size: 14 residues.

There are a few counts of this clone. The chain is built from TRBV27 and TRBJ2-7, with a tentative D call TRBD1 (6 bases). Germline values: CDR1 MNHEY, CDR2 SMNVEV (reference sequence). The CDR3 sequence is 13 residues long. V was trimmed by 5 bases and J by 2 bases, leaving 10 bases between them. The CDR3 loop is CASSDRNTYEQYV. For the CDR3, the DNA is TGTGCCAGCAGTGACAGGAACACCTACGAGCAGTACGTC.

This sequence joins TRBV7-9 and TRBJ2-1, with 11 positions matching TRBD2. The CDR3 is 17 residues long. V shed 5 bases and J 7 bases; nucleotides not matched to a gene: 13. Germline V lookup: CDR1 SEHNR, CDR2 FQNEAQ (reference sequence). The CDR3 DNA reads TGTGCCAGCAGCCCGTCCCATCTAGCGGGGGGTACGAATGAGCAGTTCTTC. Amino acid sequence: CASSPSHLAGGTNEQFF.

The genes are TRBV6-5 and TRBJ1-2; tentative D call: TRBD1 (5 bases). The ends were cut back, 0 bases at V and 5 bases at J, with 16 bases in the middle. Germline CDR1 reads MNHEY; CDR2 reads SVGAGI. This CDR3 has 16 residues. Here the CDR3 DNA reads TGTGCCAGCAGTTACTCGATCTATGGGGCGTCATATGGCTACACCTTC. It yields the protein CASSYSIYGASYGYTF.

The chain joins TRBV28 to TRBJ1-5; possibly TRBD1 for D (5 bases). The CDR3 runs to 16 residues. Deletions cut 3 bases from V and 8 bases from J, with 20 bases between. Per the germline V gene, CDR1 is MDHEN and CDR2 is SYDVKM. CDR3 nucleotide sequence: TGTGCCAGCAGTTTCCCCCGGGGGGGTCCTCGTAAGCCCCAGCATTTT. This encodes CASSFPRGGPRKPQHF.

The CDR3 DNA reads as TGTGCCAGCAGCTTAATTGAGGGAGGCACTGAAGCTTTCTTT. Residues: CASSLIEGGTEAFF. The V gene is TRBV11-2, the J gene TRBJ1-1; D is unclear. The CDR3 totals 14 residues. CDR1 SGHAT and CDR2 FQNNGV come from the germline V gene. The germline V and J ends were trimmed by 2 bases and 4 bases, with 11 bases remaining between them.

The J gene is TRBJ1-2, the V gene TRBV25-1; 8 positions match TRBD1. The CDR3 has 15 residues. The germline CDR1 and CDR2 sequences are MGHDK and SYGVNS. V lost 4 bases to trimming and J lost 3 bases; unmatched junction nucleotides: 7. The CDR3 spells CASSAVGTGYYGYTF. The CDR3 DNA reads TGTGCCAGCAGTGCCGTCGGGACAGGTTACTATGGCTACACCTTC.

This chain uses TRBV2 with TRBJ2-3; 8 bases are a match to TRBD2. Germline-derived CDR1 and CDR2 are SNHLY and FYNNEI. Trimming took 8 bases from V and 6 from J; bases not matched to a gene: 13. This CDR3 has 15 residues. CDR3 sequence: CASRLLAGSIDTQYF. Here the CDR3 DNA reads TGTGCCAGCCGACTCCTAGCGGGTAGTATTGATACGCAGTATTTT.

On this clone: The same CDR3 is also encoded by other DNA sequences in this sample. J is TRBJ1-2 and V is TRBV6-1, with TRBD1 matching over 7 bases. Losses at the gene ends were 5 bases for V and 2 bases for J; bases not matched to a gene: 2. The CDR3 consists of 13 residues. Looked up from germline, CDR1 is MNHNS and CDR2 is SASEGT. The CDR3 DNA reads TGTGCCAGCAGTTCGGGACAGAACTATGGCTACACCTTC. This encodes CASSSGQNYGYTF.

The rearrangement joins TRBV5-1 to TRBJ2-3, with TRBD2 matching 10 bases. Germline values: CDR1 SGHRS, CDR2 YFSETQ. The CDR3 runs 18 residues. J gave up 2 bases and V 0 bases, and 9 bases lay outside the gene matches. The CDR3 protein is CASSLEAGGLPTTDTQYF. The DNA of the CDR3 is TGCGCCAGCAGCTTGGAAGCGGGGGGGCTCCCTACCACAGATACGCAGTATTTT.

V and J are TRBV4-3 and TRBJ2-3; TRBD2 matches at 7 bases. Germline V gives CDR1 LGHNA, CDR2 YSLEER. Losses at the gene ends were 0 bases for V and 1 base for J; bases not matched to a gene: 4. The CDR3 has 16 residues. The CDR3 spells CASSQDSLAGTDTQYF. The DNA of the CDR3 is TGCGCCAGCAGCCAAGATAGTCTAGCGGGCACAGATACGCAGTATTTT.

The genes are TRBV29-1 and TRBJ1-4; TRBD1 might be the D (6 bases). The germline CDR1 and CDR2 sequences are SQVTM and ANQGSEA. This CDR3 is 13 amino acids long. Trimming cost V 7 bases and J 3 bases, with 12 bases left between them. This chain's CDR3 is CSAQGTSNEKLFF. CDR3 in DNA: TGCAGCGCCCAGGGGACCTCTAATGAAAAACTGTTTTTT. The variable domain in full, completed from reference TRBV29-1 and TRBJ1-4, reads SAVISQKPSRDICQRGTSLTIQCQVDSQVTMMFWYRQQPGQSLTLIATANQGSEATYESGFVIDKFPISRPNLTFSTLTVSNMSPEDSSIYLCSAQGTSNEKLFFGSGTQLSVL.

V is TRBV2 and J is TRBJ2-4, with 8 bases aligning to TRBD2. The CDR3 length is 14 residues. The V gene end was trimmed by 6 bases and the J gene end by 3 bases; junction bases not matched to a gene: 4. CDR1 and CDR2 (germline): SNHLY, FYNNEI. CDR3 residues: CASSGGVIKNIQYF. CDR3 DNA sequence: TGTGCCAGCAGCGGGGGGGTGATCAAAAACATTCAGTACTTC. The full variable domain, in which reference TRBV2 and TRBJ2-4 provide the parts outside the CDR3, is EPEVTQTPSHQVTQMGQEVILRCVPISNHLYFYWYRQILGQKVEFLVSFYNNEISEKSEIFDDQFSVERPDGSNFTLKIRSTKLEDSAMYFCASSGGVIKNIQYFGAGTRLSVL.

The gene calls are TRBV28 and TRBJ1-6; TRBD1 might be the D (5 bases). The CDR3 is made up of 14 amino acids. Trimming stripped 5 bases from V and 2 bases from J, with 7 bases between. In germline, CDR1 is MDHEN, CDR2 SYDVKM. The CDR3 sequence: CASSPDTYNSPLHF. The CDR3 coding sequence is TGTGCCAGCAGTCCGGACACCTATAATTCACCCCTCCACTTT. The full variable domain, its missing parts supplied by reference TRBV28 and TRBJ1-6, is DVKVTQSSRYLVKRTGEKVFLECVQDMDHENMFWYRQDPGLGLRLIYFSYDVKMKEKGDIPEGYSVSREKKERFSLILESASTNQTSMYLCASSPDTYNSPLHFGNGTRLTVT.